This TCR beta chain was retrieved from a study of blood T cell repertoires in COVID-19 (dated by TCRdb to 2020 to 2021). Turning to the overall study: Samples covering the acute and convalescent phases of COVID-19 were provided by collaborators in the United States, Italy and Spain. The prospective study material was composed of cDNA or gDNA derived from T cells, B-cell-depleted T cells, or PBMCs. Where available, HLA class I and class II types were obtained from metadata supplied by the sample provider rather than from assay-based typing. Samples came from the ongoing ImmuneRACE study (first 160 participants) plus 1,254 subjects from 6 global collaborators. Deeply sampled blood TCRbeta repertoires from subjects exposed to, actively infected with, or recovered from COVID-19 were included in the dataset. The sample metadata nearly always contained a de-identified subject ID, COVID-19 status, age in years and sex. The repertoires were released in a freely available public database intended as a resource for research on the immune response to SARS-CoV-2. Findings and caveats that apply to the study as a whole: The quantity of clinical and demographic metadata differed by source and by participant and was supplied without curation.

Each collaborating institution followed its own protocols to collect whole blood in K2EDTA tubes. For TCRbeta analysis, collaborator samples were shipped as frozen whole blood, as isolated PBMCs, or as DNA extracted from either sample type. For this clone: The specificity of this receptor is unknown. The record has no base qualities; no much larger clone is one base away.

TCRbeta CDR3 regions were amplified from genomic DNA by means of the immunoSEQ Assay, a bias-controlled multiplex PCR. As for how the authors treated the data: The number of nucleated cells in each sample was estimated by amplification of reference gene primers within the assay. To quantify the absolute abundance of each unique TCRbeta CDR3 rearrangement, sequence reads were collapsed and filtered. For each sample, productive Simpson clonality was calculated as the square root of Simpson's diversity index across productive rearrangements. Sourced from immuneACCESS, this table was stored by TCRdb with only in-frame sequences that have V and J called. A share of the clones is absent; for the studies checked, an unresolved V gene accounts for under half, and the remainder has no known explanation. That table supplies the V and J calls and clone size; D and trimming were determined from the DNA. The sample table holds about 230,000 clones, of which over 65% were seen once. The ten top clones hold around 2.6% of the sample.

This clonotype was sampled from a woman in her 70s with active or convalescent COVID-19. Source material: peripheral blood.

The CDR3 region reads CASRHSGTGEKLFF. The DNA sequence reads TGCGCCAGCAGACATTCCGGGACAGGGGAAAAACTGTTTTTT. The V and J genes are TRBV4-1 and TRBJ1-4, with 9 middle bases fitting TRBD1. The CDR3, cysteine through phenylalanine, is 14 amino acids long. The sequence is cut down to CDR3 DNA, 42 bases in frame from base 1. The CDR1 and CDR2 encoded by the germline V gene are MGHRA and YSYEKL. Here V drops 6 bases and J drops 8 bases, and the junction holds 7 bases not matched to any gene.